This TCR beta chain emerged from a study of human T cells and chemical hapten exposure. Study summary: Per-sample TCR yields varied mainly from small pooled library volume differences.

As the library was built, unique molecular identifiers were attached to individual cDNA molecules. Authors' analysis steps: A per-sample median of 95,638 TCRs was observed, with counts ranging from about 20,000 to 750,000. TCRdb reprocessed the RACE reads with MiXCR, giving one entry per CDR3 protein. The V and J calls follow TCRdb's processing rather than the paper's. The table has some 77,000 distinct CDR3 sequences, about 8.6% seen once; the top ten hold 1.7%. This clonotype came up a few times. Its antigen is unidentified. Germline lookup yields CDR1 MNHNY and CDR2 SVGAGI (reference sequence). The CDR3 consists of 14 residues. The junction had 5 bases not matched to a gene; V was cut back by 7 bases and J by 1 base. Points from the study as a whole: TCRs at high frequency, those above 1 in 1000, did not change with DPC sensitization.

Time point here: healthy volunteer bleed at 6 weeks. Total RNA was isolated from whole blood that had not been fractionated. The clonotype was recovered from a female donor in good health. Some clones in this sample may be carry-over from other donors' samples. Input material: whole blood. This chain links TRBV6-6 with TRBJ1-1, with 8 bases that match TRBD1. CDR3 sequence reads: CASTPDRANTEAFF. In DNA, the CDR3 is TGTGCCAGCACCCCGGACAGGGCGAACACTGAAGCTTTCTTT.